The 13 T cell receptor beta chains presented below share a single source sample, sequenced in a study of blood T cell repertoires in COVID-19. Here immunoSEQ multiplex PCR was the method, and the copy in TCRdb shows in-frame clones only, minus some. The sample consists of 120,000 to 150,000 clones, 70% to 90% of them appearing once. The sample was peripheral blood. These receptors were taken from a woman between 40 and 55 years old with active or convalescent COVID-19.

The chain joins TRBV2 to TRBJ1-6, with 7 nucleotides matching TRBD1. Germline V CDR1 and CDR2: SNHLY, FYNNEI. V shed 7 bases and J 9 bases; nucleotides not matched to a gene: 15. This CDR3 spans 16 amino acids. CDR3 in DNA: TGTGCCAGCACCCTACAGGGGCCTCGAAAAATTTCACCCCTCCACTTT. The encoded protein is CASTLQGPRKISPLHF.

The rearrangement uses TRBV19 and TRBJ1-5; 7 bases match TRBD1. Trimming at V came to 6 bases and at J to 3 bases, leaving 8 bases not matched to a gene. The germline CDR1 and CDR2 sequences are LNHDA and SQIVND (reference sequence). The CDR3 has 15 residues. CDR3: CASSETGPFNQPQHF. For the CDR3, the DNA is TGTGCCAGTAGCGAGACAGGGCCCTTCAATCAGCCCCAGCATTTT.

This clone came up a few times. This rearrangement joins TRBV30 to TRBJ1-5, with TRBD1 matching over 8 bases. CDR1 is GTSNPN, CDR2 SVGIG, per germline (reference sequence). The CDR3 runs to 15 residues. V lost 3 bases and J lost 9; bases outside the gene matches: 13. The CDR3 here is CAWSSTGTGSTPQHF. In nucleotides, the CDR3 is TGTGCCTGGAGCTCGACCGGGACAGGTTCTACGCCCCAGCATTTT.

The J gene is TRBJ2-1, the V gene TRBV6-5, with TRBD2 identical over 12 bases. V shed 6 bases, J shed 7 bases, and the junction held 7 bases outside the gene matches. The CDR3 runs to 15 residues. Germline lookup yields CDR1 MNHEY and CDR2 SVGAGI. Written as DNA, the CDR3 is TGTGCCAGCAGGCCTAGCGGGAGGGGGATTAATGAGCAGTTCTTC. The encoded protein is CASRPSGRGINEQFF.

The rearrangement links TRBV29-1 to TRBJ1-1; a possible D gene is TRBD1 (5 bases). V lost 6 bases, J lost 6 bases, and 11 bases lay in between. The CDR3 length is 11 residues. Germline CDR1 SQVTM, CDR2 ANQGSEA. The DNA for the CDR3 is TGCAGCGTCGGGGGTTTAGCTGAAGCTTTCTTT. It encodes CSVGGLAEAFF.

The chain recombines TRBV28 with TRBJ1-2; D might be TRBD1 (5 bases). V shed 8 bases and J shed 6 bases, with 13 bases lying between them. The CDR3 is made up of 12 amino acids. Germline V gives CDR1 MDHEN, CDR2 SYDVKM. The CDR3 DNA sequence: TGTGCCAGCCCGTCGGGGGGGGATGGCTACACCTTC. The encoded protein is CASPSGGDGYTF.

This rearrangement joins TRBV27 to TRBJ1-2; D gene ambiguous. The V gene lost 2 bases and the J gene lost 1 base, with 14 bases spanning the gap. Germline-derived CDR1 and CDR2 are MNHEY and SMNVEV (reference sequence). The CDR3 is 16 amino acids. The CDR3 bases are TGTGCCAGCAGTTTAAGTCGGCCTGAGGGTAACTATGGCTACACCTTC. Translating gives CASSLSRPEGNYGYTF.

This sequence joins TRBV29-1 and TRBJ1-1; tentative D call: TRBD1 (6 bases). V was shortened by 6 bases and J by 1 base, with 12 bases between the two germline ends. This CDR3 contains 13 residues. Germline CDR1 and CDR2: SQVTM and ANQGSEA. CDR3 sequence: CSVVSGANTEAFF. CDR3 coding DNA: TGCAGCGTCGTTTCAGGGGCGAACACTGAAGCTTTCTTT.

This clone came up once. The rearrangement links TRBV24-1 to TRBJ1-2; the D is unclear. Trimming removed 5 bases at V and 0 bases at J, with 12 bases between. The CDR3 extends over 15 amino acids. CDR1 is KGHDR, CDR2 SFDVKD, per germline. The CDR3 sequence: CATSGSSLSNYGYTF. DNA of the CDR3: TGTGCCACCAGTGGGTCCTCACTTTCTAACTATGGCTACACCTTC.

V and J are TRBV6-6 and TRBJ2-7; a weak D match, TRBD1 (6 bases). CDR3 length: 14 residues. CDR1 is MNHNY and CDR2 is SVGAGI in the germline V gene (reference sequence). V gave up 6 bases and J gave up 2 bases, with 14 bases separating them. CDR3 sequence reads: CASRGPDSPYEQYF. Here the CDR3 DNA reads TGTGCCAGCAGGGGGCCGGACAGTCCCTACGAGCAGTACTTC.

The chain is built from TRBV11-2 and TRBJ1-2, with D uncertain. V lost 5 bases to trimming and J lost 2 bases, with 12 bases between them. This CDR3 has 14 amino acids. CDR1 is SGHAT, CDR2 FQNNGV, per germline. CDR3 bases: TGTGCCAGCAGCGCCTTCCGGGTAAACTATGGCTACACCTTC. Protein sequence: CASSAFRVNYGYTF.

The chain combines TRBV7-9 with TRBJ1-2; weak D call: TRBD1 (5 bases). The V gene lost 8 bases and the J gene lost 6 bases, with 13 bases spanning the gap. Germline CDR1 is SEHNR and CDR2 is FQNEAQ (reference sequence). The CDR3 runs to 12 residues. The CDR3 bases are TGTGCCAGCCCCTCGGGCAGGGATGGCTACACCTTC. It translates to CASPSGRDGYTF. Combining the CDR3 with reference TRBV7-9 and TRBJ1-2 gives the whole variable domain DTGVSQNPRHKITKRGQNVTFRCDPISEHNRLYWYRQTLGQGPEFLTYFQNEAQLEKSRLLSDRFSAERPKGSFSTLEIQRTEQGDSAMYLCASPSGRDGYTFGSGTRLTVV.

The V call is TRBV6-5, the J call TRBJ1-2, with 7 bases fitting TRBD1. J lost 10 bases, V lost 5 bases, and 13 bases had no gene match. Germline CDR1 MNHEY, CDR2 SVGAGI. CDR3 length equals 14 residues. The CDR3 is CASSHARTGGDYTF. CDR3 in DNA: TGTGCCAGCAGTCACGCTCGGACAGGCGGGGACTACACCTTC.